The rows below give T cell receptor beta chains drawn from one sample of a study of T cell responses to AZD1222 COVID-19 vaccine. Sequencing used immunoSEQ multiplex PCR; TCRdb keeps in-frame clones, though not all of them. In the table there are more than 150,000 clones, 90% of which are singletons. Sequenced here: peripheral blood, sampled on day 0 of AZD1222 vaccination. The receptors stem from an adult in good health. Both conserved end residues are part of each CDR3.

j_gene | v_gene | CDR3aa
TRBJ2-7 | TRBV5-1 | CASSPATGSYEQYF
TRBJ1-6 | TRBV3-1/TRBV3-2 | CASSQDTRPLHF
TRBJ2-7 | TRBV28 | CASTPPVGGIYEQYF
TRBJ2-7 | TRBV7-2 | CASSSGTASYEQYF
TRBJ2-3 | TRBV28 | CASNIDILSTDTQYF
TRBJ1-2 | TRBV28 | CASSSVGEGSGYTF
TRBJ1-2 | TRBV6-5 | CASISGRGDPYGYTF
TRBJ2-3 | TRBV7-8 | CASSLRAGGGSTDTQYF
TRBJ2-3 | TRBV19 | CASSTSRVTDTQYF
TRBJ2-6 | TRBV3-1/TRBV3-2 | CASSTDSSGANVLTF
TRBJ2-7 | TRBV5-4 | CASSRLAGGGEQYF
TRBJ2-3 | TRBV28 | CASSLGGRGGTDTQYF
TRBJ1-2 | TRBV2 | CASLLGVYGYTF
TRBJ2-7 | TRBV5-1 | CASRPPETGESHEQYF
TRBJ2-4 | TRBV19 | CASSIFKGQMSF
TRBJ2-2 | TRBV9 | CASSTPTGRVYTGELFF
TRBJ1-2 | TRBV29-1 | CSVGTVVNYGYTF
TRBJ1-6 | TRBV6-4 | CASRPRGEINSPLHF
TRBJ2-3 | TRBV11-2 | CASSLGTGGQSDTQYF
TRBJ2-1 | TRBV9 | CASSAGQGPYNEQFF
TRBJ1-6 | TRBV7-8 | CASSLLGTLSSYNSPLHF
TRBJ1-5 | TRBV15 | CATSWSYVGNQPQHF
TRBJ2-7 | TRBV13 | CASSLYRGAYEQYF
TRBJ1-1 | TRBV6-5 | CASTPQRQMNTEAFF
TRBJ1-3 | TRBV18 | CASSETMDRSSGNTIYF
TRBJ2-3 | TRBV3-1/TRBV3-2 | CASTRRGTTDTQYF
TRBJ2-3 | TRBV19 | CASSMLSGGDTQYF
TRBJ2-7 | TRBV4-1 | CASSQVQGPYEQYF
TRBJ2-5 | TRBV28 | CASCSGGPLETQYF
TRBJ2-2 | TRBV11-2 | CASSLVLDYGELFF
TRBJ2-7 | TRBV2 | CASTLRRQGFSYEQYF
TRBJ2-2 | TRBV11-2 | CASSSLQGQGIGLFF
TRBJ1-6 | TRBV28 | CASSSRTGANHYNSPLHF
TRBJ2-3 | TRBV28 | CASSLGWDSTDTQYF
TRBJ1-2 | TRBV3-1/TRBV3-2 | CASSARDRAGGYTF
TRBJ2-7 | TRBV28 | CATSGQEYDEQYF
TRBJ1-1 | TRBV5-1 | CASSLTTMNTEAFF
TRBJ1-2 | TRBV5-5 | CASSYRGRGNYGYTF
TRBJ2-5 | TRBV7-2 | CASSFGLAGARETQYF
TRBJ1-5 | TRBV5-1 | CASSLVGGGQPQHF
TRBJ1-5 | TRBV6-5 | CASRPPGGGGQPQHF
TRBJ1-2 | TRBV12-3/TRBV12-4 | CASSREGSNGYTF
TRBJ2-1 | TRBV28 | CASSSPSAGGLGEQFF
TRBJ1-1 | TRBV5-1 | CASSRPGQGNTEAFF
TRBJ1-1 | TRBV12-3/TRBV12-4 | CASRTRASEAFF
TRBJ1-1 | TRBV25-1 | CASSTGLTTGEAFF
TRBJ1-5 | TRBV28 | CASTLDLTELDQPQHF
TRBJ2-1 | TRBV28 | CASSPPIFGQFF
TRBJ2-3 | TRBV7-9 | CASSSQRPSTDTQYF
TRBJ2-5 | TRBV4-1 | CASSHRTSGRQETQYF
TRBJ1-2 | TRBV6-5 | CASSYSLSGPYGYTF
TRBJ1-2 | TRBV27 | CASSLSRTGGRGYTF
TRBJ1-5 | TRBV6-4 | CASSGGINQPQHF
TRBJ2-7 | TRBV7-9 | CASSLFGSGQQYF
TRBJ1-5 | TRBV30 | CAWSLGTGESQPQHF